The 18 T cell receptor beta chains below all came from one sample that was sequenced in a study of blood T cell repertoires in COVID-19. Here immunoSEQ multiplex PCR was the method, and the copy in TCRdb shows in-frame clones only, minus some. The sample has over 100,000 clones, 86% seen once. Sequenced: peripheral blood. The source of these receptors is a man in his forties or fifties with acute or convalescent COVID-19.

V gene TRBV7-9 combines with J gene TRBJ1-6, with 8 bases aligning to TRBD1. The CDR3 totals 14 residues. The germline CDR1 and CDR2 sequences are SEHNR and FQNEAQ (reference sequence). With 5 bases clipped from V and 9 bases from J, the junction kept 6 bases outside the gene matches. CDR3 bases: TGTGCCAGCAGCCCCGACAGGGGTCTTTCACCCCTCCACTTT. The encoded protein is CASSPDRGLSPLHF. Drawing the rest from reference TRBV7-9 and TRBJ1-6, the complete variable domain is DTGVSQNPRHKITKRGQNVTFRCDPISEHNRLYWYRQTLGQGPEFLTYFQNEAQLEKSRLLSDRFSAERPKGSFSTLEIQRTEQGDSAMYLCASSPDRGLSPLHFGNGTRLTVT.

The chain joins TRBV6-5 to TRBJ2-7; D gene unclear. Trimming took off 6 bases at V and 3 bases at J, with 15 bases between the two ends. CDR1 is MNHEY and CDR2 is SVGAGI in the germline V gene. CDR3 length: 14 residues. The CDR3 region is CASSPPEIYYEQYF. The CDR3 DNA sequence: TGTGCCAGCAGCCCCCCCGAGATATACTACGAGCAGTACTTC.

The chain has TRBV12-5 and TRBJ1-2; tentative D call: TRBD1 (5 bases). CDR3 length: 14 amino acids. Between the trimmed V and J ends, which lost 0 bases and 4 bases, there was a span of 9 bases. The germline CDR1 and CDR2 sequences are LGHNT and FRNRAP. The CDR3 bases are TGTGCTAGTGGTTTGGTACCCGGGGGCTATGGCTACACCTTC. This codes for CASGLVPGGYGYTF.

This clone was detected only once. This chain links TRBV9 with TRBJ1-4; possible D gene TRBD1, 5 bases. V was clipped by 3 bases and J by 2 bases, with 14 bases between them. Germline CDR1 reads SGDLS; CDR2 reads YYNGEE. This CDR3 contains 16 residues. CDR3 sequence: CASSAQIQGTNEKLFF. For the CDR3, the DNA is TGTGCCAGCAGCGCCCAAATTCAGGGCACTAATGAAAAACTGTTTTTT. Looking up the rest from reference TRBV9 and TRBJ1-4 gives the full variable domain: DSGVTQTPKHLITATGQRVTLRCSPRSGDLSVYWYQQSLDQGLQFLIQYYNGEERAKGNILERFSAQQFPDLHSELNLSSLELGDSALYFCASSAQIQGTNEKLFFGSGTQLSVL.

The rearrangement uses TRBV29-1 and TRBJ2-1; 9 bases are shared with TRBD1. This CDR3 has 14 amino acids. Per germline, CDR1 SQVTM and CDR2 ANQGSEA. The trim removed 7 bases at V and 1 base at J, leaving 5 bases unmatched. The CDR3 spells CSASQGASYNEQFF. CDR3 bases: TGCAGCGCATCACAGGGGGCTTCCTACAATGAGCAGTTCTTC.

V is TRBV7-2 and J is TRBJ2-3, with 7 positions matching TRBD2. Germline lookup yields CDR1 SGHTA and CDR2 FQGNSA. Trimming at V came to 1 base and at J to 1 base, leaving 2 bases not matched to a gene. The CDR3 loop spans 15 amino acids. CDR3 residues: CASSLVAGGTDTQYF. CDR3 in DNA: TGTGCCAGCAGCTTAGTCGCGGGGGGCACAGATACGCAGTATTTT.

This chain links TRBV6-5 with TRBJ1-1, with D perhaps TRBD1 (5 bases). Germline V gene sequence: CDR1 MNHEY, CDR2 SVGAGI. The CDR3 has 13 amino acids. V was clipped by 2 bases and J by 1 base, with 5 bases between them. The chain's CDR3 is CASSYGQNTEAFF. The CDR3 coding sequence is TGTGCCAGCAGTTACGGACAGAACACTGAAGCTTTCTTT.

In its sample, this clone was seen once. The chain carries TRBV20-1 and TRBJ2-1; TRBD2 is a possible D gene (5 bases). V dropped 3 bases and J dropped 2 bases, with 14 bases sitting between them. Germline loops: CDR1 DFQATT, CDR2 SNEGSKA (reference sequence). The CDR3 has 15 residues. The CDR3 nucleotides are TGCAGTGCTAGTTTAGATAGCGAAGCCTACAATGAGCAGTTCTTC. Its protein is CSASLDSEAYNEQFF.

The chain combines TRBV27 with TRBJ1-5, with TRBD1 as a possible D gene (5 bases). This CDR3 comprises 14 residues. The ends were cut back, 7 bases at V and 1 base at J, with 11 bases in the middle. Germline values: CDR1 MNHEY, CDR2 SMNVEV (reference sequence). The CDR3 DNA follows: TGTGCCAGCATGGGGGGTGGAAGCAATCAGCCCCAGCATTTT. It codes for CASMGGGSNQPQHF.

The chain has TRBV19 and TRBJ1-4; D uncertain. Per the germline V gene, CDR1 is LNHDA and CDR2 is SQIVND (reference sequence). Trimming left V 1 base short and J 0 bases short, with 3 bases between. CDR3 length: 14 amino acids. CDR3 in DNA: TGTGCCAGTAGTATAGCCACAACTAATGAAAAACTGTTTTTT. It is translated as CASSIATTNEKLFF.

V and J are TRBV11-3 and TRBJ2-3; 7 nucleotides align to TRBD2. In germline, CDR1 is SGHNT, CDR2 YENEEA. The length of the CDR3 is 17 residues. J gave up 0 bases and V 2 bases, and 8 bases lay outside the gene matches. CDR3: CASSLRFGGSSTDTQYF. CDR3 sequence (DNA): TGTGCCAGCAGCTTAAGGTTTGGCGGGAGTAGCACAGATACGCAGTATTTT.

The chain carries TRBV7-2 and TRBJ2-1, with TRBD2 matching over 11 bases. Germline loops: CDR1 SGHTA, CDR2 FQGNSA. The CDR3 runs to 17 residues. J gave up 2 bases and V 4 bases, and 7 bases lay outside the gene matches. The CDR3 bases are TGTGCCAGCAGCTCGAGACTAGCGGGACGAACCTACAATGAGCAGTTCTTC. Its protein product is CASSSRLAGRTYNEQFF.

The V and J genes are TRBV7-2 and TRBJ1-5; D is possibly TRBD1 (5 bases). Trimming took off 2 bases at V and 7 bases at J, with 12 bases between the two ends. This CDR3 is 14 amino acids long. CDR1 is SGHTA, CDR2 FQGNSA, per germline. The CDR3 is CASSLKGLNQPQHF. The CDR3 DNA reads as TGTGCCAGCAGCTTAAAGGGACTTAACCAGCCCCAGCATTTT.

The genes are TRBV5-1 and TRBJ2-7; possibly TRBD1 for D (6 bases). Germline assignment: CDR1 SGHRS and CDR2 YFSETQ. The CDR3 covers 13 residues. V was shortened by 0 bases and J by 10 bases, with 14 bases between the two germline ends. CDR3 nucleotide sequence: TGCGCCAGCAGCTTGGGAGACAGGTCTGACCAGTACTTC. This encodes CASSLGDRSDQYF.

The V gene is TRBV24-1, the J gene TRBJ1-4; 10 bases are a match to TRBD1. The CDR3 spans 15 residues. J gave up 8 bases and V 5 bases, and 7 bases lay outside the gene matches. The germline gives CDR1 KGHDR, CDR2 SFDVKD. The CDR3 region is CATSAPTGGSEKLFF. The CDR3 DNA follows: TGTGCCACCAGTGCCCCGACAGGGGGCAGCGAAAAACTGTTTTTT.

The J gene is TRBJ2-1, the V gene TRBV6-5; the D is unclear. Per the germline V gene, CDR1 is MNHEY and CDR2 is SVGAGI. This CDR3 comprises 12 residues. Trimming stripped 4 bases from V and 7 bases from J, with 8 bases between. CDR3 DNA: TGTGCCAGCAGTTCCGACACTAATGAGCAGTTCTTC. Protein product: CASSSDTNEQFF.

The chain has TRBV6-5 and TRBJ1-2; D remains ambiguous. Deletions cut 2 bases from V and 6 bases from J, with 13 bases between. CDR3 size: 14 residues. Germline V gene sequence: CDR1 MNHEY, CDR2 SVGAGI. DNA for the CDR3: TGTGCCAGCAGTTACCGGCGTGGAGGGCATGGCTACACCTTC. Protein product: CASSYRRGGHGYTF.

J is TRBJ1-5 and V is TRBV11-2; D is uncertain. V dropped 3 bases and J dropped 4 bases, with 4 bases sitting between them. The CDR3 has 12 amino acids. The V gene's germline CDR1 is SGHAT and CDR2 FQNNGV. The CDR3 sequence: CASSLLNQPQHF. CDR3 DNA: TGTGCCAGCAGCTTGCTAAATCAGCCCCAGCATTTT.